This T cell receptor (beta chain) was recorded in a study of cytomegalovirus exposure and HLA in healthy donors. Study-level information: Counted in an early data release were 65 million to 100 million unique TCRs from HLA-typed donors. General observations from the study: Later on, an analysis found that several of the most significant clusters appeared to be linked to common viral pathogens, which included parvovirus B19.

The PCR used 60 Vbeta and 13 Jbeta primers. Clones were sequenced by immunoSEQ multiplex PCR, and TCRdb holds only the in-frame ones, with some missing. The profile shows over 55,000 clones, roughly 67% of them singletons. About this clone itself: Its antigen is unknown.

CDR3 length: 15 residues. In germline, CDR1 is SGHNT, CDR2 YYREEE (reference sequence). The V and J ends lost 2 bases and 2 bases, in that order; junction bases with no gene match: 6. This TCR was sampled from a man between 40 and 49 years old in good health and CMV-seropositive. The chain combines TRBV5-4 with TRBJ1-1; 7 bases map to TRBD1. The source material was PBMCs. CDR3 DNA: TGTGCCAGCAGCTTACGGACAGGCCCTAACACTGAAGCTTTCTTT. It is translated as CASSLRTGPNTEAFF.